Detailed here is one TCR beta chain. What it binds is not known. The data derive from a study of shared clonotypes between healthy human individuals. Trimming took 2 bases from V and 1 from J; bases not matched to a gene: 1. CDR1 and CDR2 from the germline V gene are MNHNS and SASEGT. The CDR3 covers 14 residues. General observations from the study: As a rule, naive subsets had a larger estimated richness than memory subsets. Sequencing depth was predicted to influence how clonotypes are shared among donors.

The method was immunoSEQ multiplex PCR; TCRdb's version includes in-frame clones alone and lacks a portion of them. Of some 2.4 million clones in the sample, over 85% were seen once. The V gene is TRBV6-1, the J gene TRBJ2-5; TRBD2 matches 7 bases. The sample comprised naive CD4+ T cells from PBMCs. Subset of the sample: CD45RA+ positively selected. This sequence was found in a man aged 18 to 30 in good health. Some clones in this sample may be carry-over from other donors' samples. The CDR3 here is CASSEWGGQETQYF. The DNA of the CDR3 is TGTGCCAGCAGTGAATGGGGGGGCCAAGAGACCCAGTACTTC.